A selection of T cell receptor beta chains follows, all from one sample in a study of glioma-infiltrating T cells. In TCRdb, the multiplex PCR reads were re-called with MiXCR into one record per CDR3 protein. The sample has approximately 110,000 distinct CDR3 sequences; roughly 20% are singletons. Sample: glioma tissue, nonneoplastic brain tissue, or PBMCs (not recorded which). All receptors derive from a human donor with low-grade glioma or glioblastoma, undergoing nonglioma brain surgery, or in good health (not recorded which). The CDR3 runs from the conserved cysteine through the conserved F or W. The D gene is left open where the match is weak. Clone size is given for some rows only: seen once, a few or many times, or a class if the clone is expanded.

j_call v_call clone_size d_call cdr3_aa cdr3_nt
TRBJ2-7 TRBV12-3/TRBV12-4 many NA CASSPRLERPYEQYF TGTGCCAGCAGTCCTAGACTGGAGCGCCCCTACGAGCAGTACTTC
TRBJ2-7 TRBV20-1 many TRBD2 CSARGLAETYEQYF TGCAGTGCTAGAGGACTAGCGGAGACCTACGAGCAGTACTTC
TRBJ2-1 TRBV29-1 many NA CSVIYNEQFF TGCAGCGTTATATACAATGAGCAGTTCTTC
TRBJ1-5 TRBV27 many NA CASSFVGVPNQPQHF TGTGCCAGCAGTTTTGTAGGGGTCCCCAATCAGCCCCAGCATTTT
TRBJ1-5 TRBV19 many NA CASSMGRRSNQPQHF TGTGCCAGTAGTATGGGCCGGAGGAGCAATCAGCCCCAGCATTTT
TRBJ2-7 TRBV15 many TRBD1 CATSRGGGESSYEQYF TGTGCCACCAGCAGAGGAGGGGGCGAGAGCTCCTACGAGCAGTACTTC
TRBJ2-1 TRBV19 NA NA CASTTGINEQFF TGTGCCAGTACCACCGGGATCAATGAGCAGTTCTTC
TRBJ2-3 TRBV27 many NA CASSLWRSTDTQYF TGTGCCAGCAGTTTATGGAGGAGCACAGATACGCAGTATTTT
TRBJ1-5 TRBV2 few NA CASSGDAQLPQHF TGTGCCAGCAGTGGGGACGCCCAACTGCCCCAGCATTTT
TRBJ2-3 TRBV7-9 many NA CASSPKGPDTQYF TGTGCCAGCAGCCCCAAGGGGCCCGATACGCAGTATTTT
TRBJ2-5 TRBV18 NA TRBD1 CASSPLDREQTQYF TGTGCCAGCTCACCTCTGGACAGGGAACAGACCCAGTACTTC
TRBJ1-5 TRBV12-3/TRBV12-4 NA NA CANSPGPEGRNQPQHF TGTGCCAACAGCCCCGGGCCCGAAGGGCGCAATCAGCCCCAGCATTTT
TRBJ1-3 TRBV7-2 many NA CASSLGQGNTIYF TGTGCCAGCAGCTTAGGACAGGGAAACACCATATATTTT
TRBJ2-7 TRBV11-3 many NA CASSLPGISYEQYF TGTGCCAGCAGCTTACCGGGAATCTCCTACGAGCAGTACTTC
TRBJ1-5 TRBV12-3/TRBV12-4 many NA CASSLVGTAPQHF TGTGCCAGCAGTTTAGTTGGTACGGCCCCCCAGCATTTT
TRBJ2-2 TRBV7-2 many NA CASSFEPPANTGELFF TGTGCCAGCAGCTTCGAGCCACCTGCGAACACCGGGGAGCTGTTTTTT
TRBJ2-7 TRBV5-1 NA NA CASSLEGSYNEQYF TGCGCCAGCAGCCTAGAAGGCTCCTACAATGAGCAGTACTTC
TRBJ2-7 TRBV13 NA TRBD1 CASSEGQATYEQYF TGTGCCAGCAGCGAAGGACAGGCGACCTACGAGCAGTACTTC
TRBJ2-3 TRBV28 many TRBD1 CASSTQDRRRDTQYF TGTGCCAGCAGTACCCAGGACAGGAGGAGGGATACGCAGTATTTT
TRBJ1-2 TRBV4-1 many NA CASSQADRPGLHGYTF TGCGCCAGCAGCCAAGCCGACAGGCCAGGGCTCCATGGCTACACCTTC
TRBJ1-1 TRBV30 NA NA CAWSPGHPNTEAFF TGTGCCTGGTCCCCGGGACACCCGAACACTGAAGCTTTCTTT
TRBJ2-7 TRBV7-8 NA TRBD2 CASSLGGLAASRRDLSYEQYF TGTGCCAGCAGCTTAGGGGGACTAGCGGCGAGTCGCCGTGATCTCTCCTACGAGCAGTACTTC
TRBJ1-2 TRBV18 many NA CASSNEPEPSLGYTF TGTGCCAGCTCAAACGAACCGGAGCCCAGTCTTGGCTACACCTTC
TRBJ2-7 TRBV29-1 NA NA CSADLEQYF TGCAGCGCGGATCTCGAGCAGTACTTC
TRBJ2-4 TRBV24-1 many TRBD2 CATSDSSGSGYIQYF TGTGCCACCAGTGACTCTAGCGGGAGCGGGTACATTCAGTACTTC
TRBJ1-2 TRBV9 few NA CASSVGSSTYGYTF TGTGCCAGCAGCGTAGGTTCCAGTACCTATGGCTACACCTTC
TRBJ2-7 TRBV19 NA NA CASAPGRGFNEQYF TGTGCCAGTGCCCCCGGCAGGGGCTTCAACGAGCAGTACTTC
TRBJ1-1 TRBV12-3/TRBV12-4 many NA CASTNDPNTEAFF TGTGCCAGCACCAACGATCCGAACACTGAAGCTTTCTTT
TRBJ2-5 TRBV2 NA TRBD2 CASSVRRGETQYF TGTGCCAGCAGTGTCCGGCGGGGGGAGACCCAGTACTTC
TRBJ2-1 TRBV24-1 many TRBD2 CATRGIAGDSNEQFF TGTGCCACCAGGGGGATAGCGGGAGATTCTAATGAGCAGTTCTTC
TRBJ2-5 TRBV27 many NA CASSSLARAQETQYF TGTGCCAGCAGTTCCCTAGCCAGGGCCCAAGAGACCCAGTACTTC
TRBJ2-7 TRBV27 NA TRBD2 CASSLQAGGHYEQYF TGTGCCAGCAGTTTACAAGCGGGAGGGCACTACGAGCAGTACTTC
TRBJ2-5 TRBV29-1 NA TRBD2 CSVDLTGGTQYF TGCAGCGTTGATCTCACGGGAGGGACCCAGTACTTC
TRBJ2-3 TRBV2 many NA CASTPSSTDTQYF TGTGCCAGCACACCTTCTAGCACAGATACGCAGTATTTT
TRBJ1-1 TRBV12-3/TRBV12-4 many TRBD1 CASTRQGLGTEAFF TGTGCCAGCACCAGACAGGGTTTGGGCACTGAAGCTTTCTTT
TRBJ2-7 TRBV6-2/TRBV6-3 NA TRBD2 CASPRGGSFDEQYF TGTGCCAGTCCCCGGGGGGGGAGCTTCGACGAGCAGTACTTC
TRBJ2-3 TRBV6-1 many NA CASSFSGTAGDTQYF TGTGCCAGCAGTTTTTCCGGGACCGCCGGAGATACGCAGTATTTT
TRBJ2-2 TRBV27 many NA CASSIRMAGTGELFF TGTGCCAGCAGTATAAGGATGGCCGGCACCGGGGAGCTGTTTTTT
TRBJ2-1 TRBV12-3/TRBV12-4 many NA CASSLRTESF TGTGCCAGCAGTTTAAGGACAGAATCCTTC
TRBJ2-3 TRBV11-2 many TRBD1 CASSWTGSDTQYF TGTGCCAGCAGCTGGACAGGGTCGGATACGCAGTATTTT